These 20 T cell receptor beta chains share one sample of origin, sequenced in a study of Ad26.COV2.S vaccination and SARS-CoV-2 variants. The treatment: over 15 received Ad26.COV2.S at low or high dose, single or two shots; about 5 received placebo; per-sample allocation not given. Vaccine and placebo recipients were sampled on day 63 after the first injection. The table came from immunoSEQ multiplex PCR; TCRdb's copy has only in-frame clones and leaves some out. This sample has 440,000 or so clones, with approximately 90% found just once. The sample was peripheral blood, taken in a trial of Ad26.COV2.S vaccine versus placebo. Receptors originate from a person aged 18-65 years who received the Ad26.COV2.S COVID-19 vaccine or a placebo.

The V gene is TRBV28, the J gene TRBJ2-7; D is ambiguous. The CDR3 length is 12 residues. Trimming removed 5 bases from V and 7 bases from J, with 12 bases in between. Germline CDR1 reads MDHEN; CDR2 reads SYDVKM. The CDR3 loop reads CASSPLLGEQYF. The CDR3 bases are TGTGCCAGCAGTCCCTTACTCGGGGAGCAGTACTTC.

V is TRBV7-9 and J is TRBJ1-1; the match to TRBD1 covers 7 bases. Germline V gives CDR1 SEHNR, CDR2 FQNEAQ (reference sequence). The length of the CDR3 is 15 residues. V lost 5 bases and J lost 2; bases outside the gene matches: 8. The CDR3 is CASSPPTGRNTEAFF. The DNA of the CDR3 is TGTGCCAGCAGCCCGCCGACAGGGAGAAACACTGAAGCTTTCTTT.

As concerns this clone: Other DNA variants within this sample encode the same CDR3. The CDR3 nucleotides read TGTGCCAGTAGTCTAGGGACGGGTGGGACTGAAGCTTTCTTT. As protein: CASSLGTGGTEAFF. V gene TRBV19 combines with J gene TRBJ1-1; TRBD1 is a possible D gene (5 bases). The CDR3 loop spans 14 amino acids. V was trimmed by 5 bases and J by 5 bases, leaving 15 bases between them. Germline V lookup: CDR1 LNHDA, CDR2 SQIVND (reference sequence).

This chain joins TRBV5-6 and TRBJ1-2, with TRBD1 as a possible D gene (5 bases). V lost 1 base and J 0 bases, leaving 10 bases between the germline ends. The germline V gene encodes CDR1 SGHDT and CDR2 YYEEEE. The CDR3 contains 15 residues. In nucleotides, the CDR3 is TGTGCCAGCAGCTTGTTAGACAGAGCTAACTATGGCTACACCTTC. It specifies CASSLLDRANYGYTF.

The chain has TRBV5-1 and TRBJ2-7; TRBD1 matches at 7 bases. Trimming took 4 bases from V and 6 from J; bases not matched to a gene: 4. Germline V CDR1 and CDR2: SGHRS, YFSETQ. The CDR3 contains 12 residues. The CDR3 region has the DNA TGCGCCAGCAGCATACAGGGGTTCGAGCAGTACTTC. As protein: CASSIQGFEQYF.

V usage is TRBV4-2 and J usage is TRBJ2-7; 13 nucleotides agree with TRBD2. Germline V gives CDR1 LGHNA, CDR2 YNFKEQ. This CDR3 is built from 16 residues. Trimming took 6 bases from V and 5 from J; bases not matched to a gene: 10. The CDR3 region is CASRGTSGEGGHEQYF. For the CDR3, the DNA is TGTGCCAGCAGAGGGACTAGCGGGGAGGGGGGCCACGAGCAGTACTTC.

CDR3 residues: CASSYPSPPGRAYEQYF. CDR3 coding DNA: TGTGCCAGCAGTTACCCGAGCCCTCCGGGACGGGCCTACGAGCAGTACTTC. The chain is built from TRBV6-7 and TRBJ2-7; the D gene could be TRBD1 or TRBD2 (5 bases each). TRBV6-7 is labeled an ORF, and its function is uncertain. Trimming took 2 bases from V and 2 from J, leaving 19 bases between them. The CDR3 length is 17 residues.

The J gene is TRBJ2-5, the V gene TRBV6-2 or TRBV6-3; D is possibly TRBD1 (6 bases). The CDR3 runs 15 residues. The V end was cut by 6 bases, the J end by 4 bases, with 18 bases between. Germline CDR1 is MNHEY and CDR2 is SVGEGT. The CDR3 loop reads CASSIAGALVETQYF. CDR3 DNA sequence: TGTGCCAGCAGCATTGCAGGGGCTTTGGTAGAGACCCAGTACTTC.

This clone was seen a handful of times. V gene TRBV6-2 or TRBV6-3 combines with J gene TRBJ1-1; D is perhaps TRBD1 (5 bases). V shed 2 bases and J shed 3 bases, with 16 bases lying between them. The germline V gene has CDR1 MNHEY and CDR2 SVGEGT. The CDR3 runs 16 residues. The CDR3, as DNA: TGTGCCAGCAGTTACGACCTTGGGGCAGCGGACACTGAAGCTTTCTTT. Its translation: CASSYDLGAADTEAFF.

The V and J genes are TRBV7-8 and TRBJ2-1, with D unresolved. V was pared by 5 bases and J by 5 bases, with 16 bases between. The germline CDR1 and CDR2 sequences are SGHVS and FQNEAQ. CDR3 size: 15 residues. CDR3 sequence: CASSAPQSEDNEQFF. In nucleotides, the CDR3 is TGTGCCAGCAGCGCGCCTCAAAGCGAGGACAATGAGCAGTTCTTC.

The chain links TRBV5-1 to TRBJ1-1, with a possible D match to TRBD1 (5 bases). Germline V CDR1 and CDR2: SGHRS, YFSETQ. This CDR3 comprises 15 residues. The V end was cut by 0 bases, the J end by 0 bases, with 9 bases between. The CDR3 DNA follows: TGCGCCAGCAGCTTGGCCAGGGACCTGAACACTGAAGCTTTCTTT. This sequence encodes CASSLARDLNTEAFF. The full variable domain, rest sourced from reference TRBV5-1 and TRBJ1-1, is KAGVTQTPRYLIKTRGQQVTLSCSPISGHRSVSWYQQTPGQGLQFLFEYFSETQRNKGNFPGRFSGRQFSNSRSEMNVSTLELGDSALYLCASSLARDLNTEAFFGQGTRLTVV.

J is TRBJ2-2 and V is TRBV9; 9 nucleotides match TRBD2. The CDR3 consists of 16 residues. Germline V gene lookup returns CDR1 SGDLS and CDR2 YYNGEE. Trimming at V came to 0 bases and at J to 7 bases, leaving 7 bases not matched to a gene. The CDR3 DNA is TGTGCCAGCAGCGTAGGGTGGGGACTAGCCGGCGGGGAGCTGTTTTTT. It specifies CASSVGWGLAGGELFF.

The chain joins TRBV20-1 to TRBJ1-1; D gene ambiguous. The CDR3 is 11 residues long. CDR1 DFQATT and CDR2 SNEGSKA come from the germline V gene (reference sequence). The V end was cut by 3 bases, the J end by 10 bases, with 12 bases between. In DNA form, the CDR3 reads TGCAGTGCTAGGGCCCCTGGAGGAGCTTTCTTT. Its translation: CSARAPGGAFF.

The chain carries TRBV30 and TRBJ2-7; either TRBD1 or TRBD2 may fit D (5 bases each). Per germline, CDR1 GTSNPN and CDR2 SVGIG (reference sequence). Trimming cost V 2 bases and J 4 bases, with 18 bases left between them. The CDR3 totals 15 residues. The CDR3: CAWSSIGTDFYEQYF. In nucleotides, the CDR3 is TGTGCCTGGAGTTCTATAGGGACGGATTTTTACGAGCAGTACTTC.

This chain uses TRBV28 with TRBJ1-2; 7 bases are shared with TRBD1. The germline gives CDR1 MDHEN, CDR2 SYDVKM. V shed 6 bases, J shed 2 bases, and the junction held 9 bases outside the gene matches. There are 15 residues in the CDR3. The CDR3 sequence is CASSPPTGANYGYTF. The CDR3 nucleotides read TGTGCCAGCAGCCCCCCCACAGGGGCGAACTATGGCTACACCTTC.

The chain combines TRBV2 with TRBJ2-1, with 15 bases that match TRBD2. V was pared by 6 bases and J by 6 bases, with 3 bases of the junction left unmatched. Germline-derived CDR1 and CDR2 are SNHLY and FYNNEI. The CDR3 has 15 residues. In DNA form, the CDR3 reads TGTGCCAGCAGCAGGACTAGCGGGGGGGCCAATGAGCAGTTCTTC. This codes for CASSRTSGGANEQFF. The full variable domain, rest sourced from reference TRBV2 and TRBJ2-1, is EPEVTQTPSHQVTQMGQEVILRCVPISNHLYFYWYRQILGQKVEFLVSFYNNEISEKSEIFDDQFSVERPDGSNFTLKIRSTKLEDSAMYFCASSRTSGGANEQFFGPGTRLTVL.

This sequence joins TRBV30 and TRBJ1-5; D might be TRBD1 (5 bases). Germline CDR1 and CDR2: GTSNPN and SVGIG (reference sequence). The CDR3 spans 12 residues. CDR3 bases: TGTGCGGCGGAGTACAGGTCTCAGCCCCAGCATTTT. The encoded protein is CAAEYRSQPQHF.

The rearrangement joins TRBV5-1 to TRBJ1-1, with no clear D. The CDR3 is 13 amino acids. Per germline, CDR1 SGHRS and CDR2 YFSETQ. The V and J ends lost 2 bases and 0 bases respectively, with 5 bases between them. CDR3 sequence reads: CASSFVVNTEAFF. In nucleotides, the CDR3 is TGCGCCAGCAGCTTTGTCGTGAACACTGAAGCTTTCTTT.

V gene TRBV30 combines with J gene TRBJ2-5; 7 bases agree with TRBD1. V lost 1 base, J lost 4 bases, and 12 bases stayed unmatched. Germline loops: CDR1 GTSNPN, CDR2 SVGIG (reference sequence). This CDR3 region has 16 residues. DNA for the CDR3: TGTGCCTGGAGTGAGGGGGTGTGGACAGGTCTAGAGACCCAGTACTTC. Amino acid sequence: CAWSEGVWTGLETQYF.

The chain links TRBV7-2 to TRBJ2-3, with D perhaps TRBD1 or TRBD2 (5 bases each). Trimming stripped 3 bases from V and 4 bases from J, with 11 bases between. This CDR3 has 14 residues. The germline gives CDR1 SGHTA, CDR2 FQGNSA. The CDR3 DNA follows: TGTGCCAGCAGCTTCTTGGGGGTCGCAGATACGCAGTATTTT. Residues: CASSFLGVADTQYF.